This T cell receptor (beta chain) appears in the sequencing data of a study of cytomegalovirus exposure and HLA in healthy donors. Study-level information: A data release that came early held 75 million to 85 million unique TCRs from HLA-typed donors.

Of note for this clone: What it binds is unknown.

Study results and caveats: For most TCR beta V segments, an earlier analysis put the productive rate at about 87% or about 30% of the time.

Among the donors, all were healthy bone marrow donors. The trim removed 6 bases at V and 4 bases at J, leaving 9 bases unmatched. Per the germline V gene, CDR1 is MNHEY and CDR2 is SVGAGI. This CDR3 contains 15 residues. The PCR was carried out with 60 Vbeta primers and 13 Jbeta primers. Repertoires were generated with immunoSEQ multiplex PCR, while TCRdb's copy carries only in-frame clones and drops some. The data contain about 130,000 clones, approximately 85% of them seen just once; the ten biggest clones take up under 2%. Sequencing input: PBMCs. The V call is TRBV6-5, the J call TRBJ2-1; 7 bases align to TRBD1. The clonotype comes from a boy between 10 and 17 years old in good health and CMV-seronegative. For the CDR3, the DNA is TGTGCCAGCAGCTTAAAGACAGGGTATTACAATGAGCAGTTCTTC. This sequence encodes CASSLKTGYYNEQFF.